This T cell receptor beta chain was sequenced for a study of long-term antiretroviral therapy in people with HIV. The authors ran the immunoSEQ assay, v3.0, at survey level. Researchers set sequencing to target 40,000-50,000 T-cell genomes per sample. Sequencing used immunoSEQ multiplex PCR; TCRdb keeps in-frame clones, though not all of them. The sample has about 39,000 clones, 85% to 90% seen once. This CDR3 is 13 amino acids long. The germline V gene encodes CDR1 LNHNV and CDR2 YYDKDF (reference sequence). J lost 10 bases, V lost 3 bases, and 6 bases had no gene match. At minimum, one pre-ART and two post-ART PBMC samples were obtained from each donor. Every participant with HIV received treatment in the United States.

Here the sequenced sample was unsorted PBMCs, taken 1.2 years after starting antiretroviral therapy. This TCR was recovered from a woman aged 50 to 60 with HIV. The rearrangement uses TRBV15 and TRBJ1-1, with 9 bases matching TRBD1. The CDR3 loop reads CATSRGQGSLAFF. Here the CDR3 DNA reads TGTGCCACCAGCAGGGGACAGGGAAGTCTAGCTTTCTTT.